This is a list of T cell receptor beta chains from one sample in a study of CD8+ T cells in alopecia areata. Produced via immunoSEQ multiplex PCR; TCRdb's table is partial and in-frame only. The top ten clones hold 1% to 1.5% of a sample with over 95,000 clones, approximately 42% of them seen once. Sequenced material: CD4+ T cells sorted from blood. The receptors derive from a human donor with alopecia areata. CDR3s include the opening cysteine and the closing phenylalanine or tryptophan. D genes are given only for firm matches. Not all rows give a size; the values are once, few, many and, for expanded clones, a class.

V	J	size	D	length	CDR3	DNA
TRBV6-5	TRBJ2-2	few	NA	12	CASNRGTGELFF	TGTGCCAGCAATAGAGGCACCGGGGAGCTGTTTTTT
TRBV4-3	TRBJ2-3	NA	NA	15	CASSHLRGSTDTQYF	TGCGCCAGCAGCCATTTGAGGGGAAGCACAGATACGCAGTATTTT
TRBV2	TRBJ2-2	few	NA	13	CASRLRDPGELFF	TGTGCCAGCAGATTGAGGGACCCAGGGGAGCTGTTTTTT
TRBV5-1	TRBJ1-2	NA	NA	14	CASSLSLQGDGYTF	TGCGCCAGCAGCTTGTCTCTGCAGGGAGATGGCTACACCTTC
TRBV7-2	TRBJ2-5	few	NA	15	CASSLDPFRGETQYF	TGTGCCAGCAGCTTAGATCCCTTTAGGGGGGAGACCCAGTACTTC
TRBV5-6	TRBJ2-4	few	TRBD2	15	CASSLSGRQGNIQYF	TGTGCCAGCAGCTTGAGCGGGAGGCAGGGAAACATTCAGTACTTC
TRBV30	TRBJ1-5	NA	NA	12	CAWTADDQPQHF	TGTGCCTGGACTGCGGATGATCAGCCCCAGCATTTT
TRBV30	TRBJ2-3	NA	NA	11	CAWSVLGRAGF	TGTGCCTGGAGTGTTCTTGGCAGGGCCGGGTTT
TRBV7-6	TRBJ1-4	few	NA	15	CASSLVAGVVEKLFF	TGTGCCAGCAGCTTAGTGGCAGGGGTAGTTGAAAAACTGTTTTTT
TRBV15	TRBJ2-5	NA	NA	15	CATSRDSWGPETQYF	TGTGCCACCAGCAGAGATTCTTGGGGTCCAGAGACCCAGTACTTC
TRBV28	TRBJ2-5	NA	TRBD1	15	CASSTPTGGLETQYF	TGTGCCAGCAGTACCCCAACAGGGGGCTTAGAGACCCAGTACTTC
TRBV28	TRBJ1-1	few	NA	13	CASRPIRGTEAFF	TGTGCCAGCAGGCCCATTAGGGGCACTGAAGCTTTCTTT
TRBV7-8	TRBJ1-5	NA	NA	14	CASRSAFRDQPQHF	TGTGCCAGCAGATCTGCCTTTAGGGACCAGCCCCAGCATTTT
TRBV11-2	TRBJ2-6	NA	TRBD2	16	CASSFSGSAGANVLTF	TGTGCCAGCAGCTTTAGCGGGAGTGCCGGGGCCAACGTCCTGACTTTC
TRBV5-4	TRBJ2-6	NA	NA	17	CASSLGLPGSGANVLTF	TGTGCCAGCAGCTTGGGACTCCCCGGCTCTGGGGCCAACGTCCTGACTTTC
TRBV7-9	TRBJ2-6	few	TRBD1	17	CASRQGQLLSGANVLTF	TGTGCCAGCAGACAGGGACAGCTCCTCTCTGGGGCCAACGTCCTGACTTTC
TRBV29-1	TRBJ2-1	NA	TRBD1	14	CSVEETGGYNEQFF	TGCAGCGTTGAGGAGACAGGGGGCTACAATGAGCAGTTCTTC
TRBV27	TRBJ2-1	NA	NA	13	CASSFQVWDEQFF	TGTGCCAGCAGTTTTCAGGTTTGGGATGAGCAGTTCTTC
TRBV29-1	TRBJ1-1	NA	TRBD1	15	CSVKGGNRGLGEAFF	TGCAGCGTTAAGGGGGGCAACAGGGGGCTAGGTGAAGCTTTCTTT
TRBV2	TRBJ2-1	NA	TRBD1	14	CASSVTGGYNEQFF	TGTGCCAGCAGTGTAACAGGGGGATACAATGAGCAGTTCTTC
TRBV18	TRBJ2-3	few	NA	15	CASSPTGTPTDTQYF	TGTGCCAGCTCACCCACCGGGACCCCGACAGATACGCAGTATTTT
TRBV7-6	TRBJ2-7	many	TRBD1	13	CASSMPGGYEQYF	TGTGCCAGCAGCATGCCAGGGGGCTACGAGCAGTACTTC
TRBV5-4	TRBJ1-2	NA	TRBD1	14	CASNIQGVDYGYTF	TGTGCCAGCAATATACAGGGGGTAGACTATGGCTACACCTTC
TRBV28	TRBJ2-7	few	NA	13	CASSLLGPYEQYF	TGTGCCAGCAGTTTATTGGGTCCCTACGAGCAGTACTTC
TRBV30	TRBJ2-3	NA	TRBD2	16	CAWSKLSGGPTDTQYF	TGTGCCTGGAGTAAGTTGAGCGGGGGGCCTACAGATACGCAGTATTTT
TRBV2	TRBJ2-6	NA	TRBD1	16	CASTGTVFSGANVLTF	TGTGCCAGCACGGGGACAGTCTTTTCTGGGGCCAACGTCCTGACTTTC
TRBV2	TRBJ2-3	NA	TRBD2	14	CASRGTSLPDTQYF	TGTGCCAGCAGGGGGACTAGTCTCCCAGATACGCAGTATTTT
TRBV7-2	TRBJ2-7	NA	NA	14	CASSLDLGSYEQYF	TGTGCCAGCAGCTTAGACCTGGGGTCCTACGAGCAGTACTTC
TRBV2	TRBJ2-2	NA	TRBD2	15	CASDYSGRNTGELFF	TGTGCCAGTGATTATAGCGGGAGGAACACCGGGGAGCTGTTTTTT
TRBV5-6	TRBJ1-2	NA	NA	14	CASSLAPSMSGYTF	TGTGCCAGCAGCTTGGCCCCCAGCATGTCGGGCTACACCTTC
TRBV5-1	TRBJ2-5	few	NA	12	CASSLQGKTQYF	TGCGCCAGCAGCCTCCAGGGGAAGACCCAGTACTTC
TRBV7-2	TRBJ2-5	NA	NA	15	CASSLVWRGRETQYF	TGTGCCAGCAGCTTAGTTTGGAGGGGGCGAGAGACCCAGTACTTC
TRBV19	TRBJ2-2	NA	NA	15	CASSTAGPNTGELFF	TGTGCCAGTAGTACCGCGGGACCCAACACCGGGGAGCTGTTTTTT
TRBV7-9	TRBJ2-5	once	TRBD2	17	CASSPGLLAGTQETQYF	TGTGCCAGCAGCCCGGGACTACTAGCGGGGACCCAAGAGACCCAGTACTTC
TRBV20-1	TRBJ2-5	NA	NA	11	CSARKGETQYF	TGCAGTGCTAGGAAAGGAGAGACCCAGTACTTC
TRBV29-1	TRBJ2-7	NA	NA	12	CSVAEGTYEQYF	TGCAGCGTTGCGGAGGGGACCTACGAGCAGTACTTC
TRBV6-5	TRBJ1-1	NA	TRBD1	14	CASRTGGLNTEAFF	TGTGCCAGCAGGACAGGGGGGTTAAACACTGAAGCTTTCTTT
TRBV7-9	TRBJ2-1	few	NA	14	CASSLAAGVGEQFF	TGTGCCAGCAGCTTAGCAGCTGGGGTTGGTGAGCAGTTCTTC
TRBV7-2	TRBJ1-2	many	NA	14	CASSLGLVPGGYTF	TGTGCCAGCAGCTTAGGGCTGGTGCCGGGGGGCTACACCTTC
TRBV5-4	TRBJ1-4	few	NA	13	CASSPDPFEKLFF	TGTGCCAGCAGCCCCGACCCTTTTGAAAAACTGTTTTTT
TRBV6-5	TRBJ1-4	NA	NA	15	CASRTRGGRDEKLFF	TGTGCCAGCAGAACCCGGGGAGGGAGGGACGAAAAACTGTTTTTT
TRBV28	TRBJ1-5	NA	TRBD1	13	CASSSGTGRTQHF	TGTGCCAGCAGTTCAGGGACAGGGAGGACCCAGCATTTT
TRBV29-1	TRBJ2-7	few	TRBD2	16	CSVAGLAGGSSYEQYF	TGCAGCGTTGCGGGACTAGCGGGGGGGAGCTCCTACGAGCAGTACTTC
TRBV7-2	TRBJ2-5	NA	TRBD2	15	CASGKTSGLRGTQYF	TGTGCCAGCGGAAAGACTAGCGGTCTTCGGGGGACCCAGTACTTC
TRBV30	TRBJ1-2	NA	NA	13	CAWSVQLNYGYTF	TGTGCCTGGAGTGTCCAACTTAACTATGGCTACACCTTC